This T cell receptor beta chain was observed in a study of T cell changes during pregnancy in multiple sclerosis. TCRdb's copy holds only in-frame clones and misses some; the assay was immunoSEQ multiplex PCR. The sample holds 84,000 or so clones, about 94% seen once. CDR1 ENHRY and CDR2 SYGVKD come from the germline V gene. The CDR3 is 17 amino acids. Trimming removed 2 bases from V and 4 bases from J; junction bases left unmatched: 10. This sequence was found in a female donor with multiple sclerosis, enrolled in a pregnancy study. This material consisted of peripheral blood, taken in the third trimester of pregnancy. This rearrangement joins TRBV10-3 to TRBJ2-3, with 9 bases fitting TRBD2. CDR3 DNA sequence: TGTGCCATCAGTGAGGGGGGGCTAGCGGGGACCCCAGATACGCAGTATTTT. Translated: CAISEGGLAGTPDTQYF.